The TCR beta chain under discussion was sequenced for a study of beta chain features in type 1 diabetes. On the study more broadly: There were 107,917,701 sorted cells examined across all samples.

A word on this clone: Its antigen is still unknown.

CDR3 size: 11 residues. Per germline, CDR1 WNHNN and CDR2 SYGVQD (reference sequence). The V and J ends lost 3 bases and 4 bases respectively, with 3 bases between them. A CD45RO/CCR7/CD25/CD127/CD95/CD27 panel sorted naive, central memory, regulatory and stem cell-like memory CD4+ cells. Study conclusions and caveats: For Type 1 diabetes patients, all four CD4+ subsets carried TCRB CDR3s that were moderately but significantly shorter.

Of the isolated RNA, all was reverse transcribed, and so the sequenced material was expressed TCRB transcripts. Clones were sequenced by immunoSEQ multiplex PCR, and TCRdb holds only the in-frame ones, with some missing. The table records 600,000 to 700,000 clones, 9.5% to 15% of them present only once. The J gene is TRBJ2-5, the V gene TRBV10-1; no definite D call. Sequencing was done on a sample of naive CD4+ T cells from blood. The clonotype was recovered from a man aged 30 to 39 with type 1 diabetes. CDR3 in DNA: TGCGCCAGCAGTGATAGAGAGACCCAGTACTTC. Residues: CASSDRETQYF.